The 30 T cell receptor beta chains below were found in one sample sequenced in a study of T cells after yellow fever vaccination. TCRdb reprocessed the 5' RACE reads via MiXCR and lists one record per CDR3 protein. The repertoire holds 300,000 to 350,000 distinct CDR3 sequences, with 9.5% to 12% as singletons. Sequences were derived from CD4+ T cells sorted from PBMCs, sampled 45 days after the yellow fever booster vaccination. All receptors derive from a man aged 18-30 years who received the YFV17D yellow fever vaccine.

This clonotype was detected only a few times. The CDR3 region has the DNA TGTGCCAGCAGCCAAGAAGTCGCGCGTAATTCACCCCTCCACTTT. It translates to CASSQEVARNSPLHF. The genes are TRBV3-1 and TRBJ1-6, with no clear D. Per the germline V gene, CDR1 is LGHDT and CDR2 is YNNKEL (reference sequence). This CDR3 contains 15 residues. V was pared by 0 bases and J by 6 bases, with 9 bases between.

This clonotype showed up just a few times. This chain connects TRBV20-1 to TRBJ1-2, with a tentative D call TRBD1 (5 bases). In germline, CDR1 is DFQATT, CDR2 SNEGSKA (reference sequence). This CDR3 region has 12 residues. CDR3 DNA sequence: TGCAGCTTAGCCCCCGGGGGCTATGGCTACACCTTC. Its protein product is CSLAPGGYGYTF.

This clonotype came up a few times. V is TRBV9 and J is TRBJ2-5; D is tentatively TRBD1 or TRBD2 (6 bases each). Germline V CDR1 and CDR2: SGDLS, YYNGEE. The CDR3 runs 14 residues. Trimming cost V 1 base and J 0 bases, with 7 bases left between them. The CDR3 DNA follows: TGTGCCAGCAGCGTAAGGGGGGACCAAGAGACCCAGTACTTC. It encodes CASSVRGDQETQYF.

The chain carries TRBV20-1 and TRBJ1-1; TRBD1 is a possible D gene (5 bases). Germline CDR1 reads DFQATT; CDR2 reads SNEGSKA (reference sequence). V lost 5 bases and J 2 bases, leaving 12 bases between the germline ends. The CDR3 is made up of 13 amino acids. The CDR3 coding sequence is TGCAGTGCTGGACGGGACTCTAACACTGAAGCTTTCTTT. Translated, it gives CSAGRDSNTEAFF.

This clonotype was seen more than once but under ten times. The chain uses TRBV11-2 and TRBJ2-1; TRBD2 matches 11 bases. The junction had 9 bases not matched to a gene; V was cut back by 1 base and J by 4 bases. This CDR3 has 18 amino acids. Germline lookup yields CDR1 SGHAT and CDR2 FQNNGV. The CDR3 nucleotides are TGTGCCAGCAGCTTAGGGCAGCTAGCGGGGGGCTCATACAATGAGCAGTTCTTC. Protein product: CASSLGQLAGGSYNEQFF.

This clonotype was seen a handful of times. This chain joins TRBV5-1 and TRBJ2-7; TRBD2 might be the D (6 bases). The germline V and J ends were trimmed by 7 bases and 3 bases, with 17 bases remaining between them. The CDR3 runs to 14 residues. CDR1 and CDR2 from the germline V gene are SGHRS and YFSETQ. CDR3 nucleotide sequence: TGCGCCAGCCGCGTGGCGGGGTCTATCTACGAGCAGTACTTC. Translation: CASRVAGSIYEQYF.

The chain uses TRBV3-1 and TRBJ2-1, with D possibly matching TRBD2 (5 bases). CDR3 size: 13 residues. From germline, CDR1 is LGHDT and CDR2 YNNKEL (reference sequence). With 0 bases removed from V and 9 bases from J, the gap between germline ends came to 9 bases. The CDR3 here is CASSQDVEGEQFF. CDR3 sequence (DNA): TGTGCCAGCAGCCAAGATGTAGAGGGTGAGCAGTTCTTC.

In its sample, this clonotype was seen a few times. The rearrangement joins TRBV7-9 to TRBJ2-7, with a possible D match to TRBD2 (7 bases). The CDR3 contains 13 residues. Trimming removed 10 bases from V and 2 bases from J, with 15 bases in between. Germline lookup yields CDR1 SEHNR and CDR2 FQNEAQ (reference sequence). In nucleotides, the CDR3 is TGTGCCACCACCTCGGGGGGCGCCTACGAGCAGTACTTC. It is translated as CATTSGGAYEQYF.

The gene calls are TRBV25-1 and TRBJ1-4; tentative D call: TRBD1 (6 bases). The germline V gene encodes CDR1 MGHDK and CDR2 SYGVNS. The V end lost 8 bases, the J end lost 8 bases, and 18 bases lay between the germline ends. This CDR3 region has 14 residues. The CDR3 region is CASGNPGTREKLFF. The CDR3 DNA follows: TGTGCCAGCGGAAACCCAGGGACACGGGAAAAACTGTTTTTT.

There are a few counts of this clonotype. The chain has TRBV2 and TRBJ1-1; D may be TRBD1 (5 bases). V was trimmed by 1 base and J by 1 base, leaving 7 bases between them. The CDR3 is made up of 14 amino acids. Germline V gene lookup returns CDR1 SNHLY and CDR2 FYNNEI. CDR3 region: CASSEGTRNTEAFF. In nucleotides, the CDR3 is TGTGCCAGCAGTGAAGGGACACGGAACACTGAAGCTTTCTTT.

Of note for this clonotype: The junction does not match germline at one end; this may be a read error. The CDR3 region is CASSLVGGGANTGDLFF. CDR3 sequence (DNA): TGTGCCAGCAGCTTAGTTGGCGGGGGGGCGAACACCGGGGATCTGTTTTTT. The chain uses TRBV7-8 and TRBJ2-2; 9 bases agree with TRBD2. The germline V gene encodes CDR1 SGHVS and CDR2 FQNEAQ. The CDR3 runs 17 residues.

This clonotype has only a few counts. This chain links TRBV28 with TRBJ2-2; D uncertain. CDR1 MDHEN and CDR2 SYDVKM come from the germline V gene. The ends were cut back, 8 bases at V and 2 bases at J, with 6 bases in the middle. The length of the CDR3 is 12 residues. CDR3 region: CASGINTGELFF. Here the CDR3 DNA reads TGTGCCAGCGGCATCAACACCGGGGAGCTGTTTTTT.

In its sample, this clonotype was seen a few times. V gene TRBV7-2 combines with J gene TRBJ1-4; 10 nucleotides align to TRBD1. Trimming at V came to 6 bases and at J to 7 bases, leaving 5 bases not matched to a gene. The V gene's germline CDR1 is SGHTA and CDR2 FQGNSA. The CDR3 contains 14 residues. CDR3 sequence: CASRGRTGGEKLFF. The CDR3 DNA sequence: TGTGCCAGCAGAGGCCGGACAGGGGGTGAAAAACTGTTTTTT.

The table lists this clonotype with many counts. The chain uses TRBV5-1 and TRBJ2-3, with a weak D call TRBD2 (5 bases). Trimming took 7 bases from V and 5 from J, leaving 20 bases between them. The CDR3 contains 15 residues. Per the germline V gene, CDR1 is SGHRS and CDR2 is YFSETQ. In DNA form, the CDR3 reads TGCGCCAGCCTCTCGATTCCTAGCAGCGGAGATACGCAGTATTTT. Protein: CASLSIPSSGDTQYF.

This clonotype turned up a few times. The genes are TRBV7-2 and TRBJ2-3; 7 bases line up with TRBD2. The CDR3 sequence is 15 residues long. The trim removed 5 bases at V and 1 base at J, leaving 6 bases unmatched. Germline V lookup: CDR1 SGHTA, CDR2 FQGNSA. The CDR3 loop is CASSPRAGRTDTQYF. The DNA of the CDR3 is TGTGCCAGCAGCCCCCGAGCGGGGCGCACAGATACGCAGTATTTT. Full variable domain (missing parts from reference TRBV7-2 and TRBJ2-3): GAGVSQSPSNKVTEKGKDVELRCDPISGHTALYWYRQSLGQGLEFLIYFQGNSAPDKSGLPSDRFSAERTGGSVSTLTIQRTQQEDSAVYLCASSPRAGRTDTQYFGPGTRLTVL.

The rearrangement uses TRBV4-1 and TRBJ1-2; D unclear. CDR1 is MGHRA and CDR2 is YSYEKL in the germline V gene. The ends were cut back, 11 bases at V and 5 bases at J, with 15 bases in the middle. The CDR3 runs 12 residues. In nucleotides, the CDR3 is TGCGCCCCCGAGGGTTTTCCTTATGGCTACACCTTC. The encoded protein is CAPEGFPYGYTF.

The rearrangement uses TRBV5-1 and TRBJ2-5; TRBD2 agrees at 9 bases. CDR3 size: 15 residues. The ends lost 6 bases at V and 5 bases at J; junction bases unmatched: 11. Germline CDR1 and CDR2: SGHRS and YFSETQ. The CDR3 loop is CASTGRAGGPETQYF. Written as DNA, the CDR3 is TGCGCCAGCACCGGGCGAGCGGGAGGACCCGAGACCCAGTACTTC. The whole variable domain, remainder taken from reference TRBV5-1 and TRBJ2-5, is KAGVTQTPRYLIKTRGQQVTLSCSPISGHRSVSWYQQTPGQGLQFLFEYFSETQRNKGNFPGRFSGRQFSNSRSEMNVSTLELGDSALYLCASTGRAGGPETQYFGPGTRLLVL.

The chain links TRBV28 to TRBJ2-5, with D maybe TRBD2 (7 bases). The CDR3 is 15 amino acids. The ends were cut back, 8 bases at V and 1 base at J, with 17 bases in the middle. Germline V gene sequence: CDR1 MDHEN, CDR2 SYDVKM. The CDR3 DNA reads TGTGCCAGCCGATCCGGCGGGGGCCTCCAAGAGACCCAGTACTTC. It translates to CASRSGGGLQETQYF.

The J gene is TRBJ1-4, the V gene TRBV7-8; 8 bases are shared with TRBD1. The CDR3 sequence is 13 residues long. Trimming removed 3 bases from V and 10 bases from J; junction bases left unmatched: 4. CDR1 SGHVS and CDR2 FQNEAQ come from the germline V gene. The CDR3 DNA reads as TGTGCCAGCAGCTTGGACAGGGCGGCAAAACTGTTTTTT. Translated, it gives CASSLDRAAKLFF.

CDR3 sequence reads: CASSFPGTRGYTF. CDR3 nucleotides: TGTGCCAGCAGCTTCCCCGGGACGAGAGGCTACACCTTC. V is TRBV5-4 and J is TRBJ1-2, with D maybe TRBD1 (5 bases). Germline V lookup: CDR1 SGHNT, CDR2 YYREEE (reference sequence). Trimming removed 2 bases at V and 8 bases at J, with 13 bases between. The length of the CDR3 is 13 residues.

The genes are TRBV5-1 and TRBJ2-3; D may be TRBD2 (7 bases). Germline CDR1 is SGHRS and CDR2 is YFSETQ. Trimming pared 2 bases from V and 5 bases from J, leaving 15 bases between. CDR3 length: 15 amino acids. CDR3 sequence reads: CASSFGRGAEDTQYF. CDR3 sequence (DNA): TGCGCCAGCAGCTTCGGCCGGGGGGCCGAAGATACGCAGTATTTT.

There are a few counts of this clonotype. This chain joins TRBV18 and TRBJ1-2; TRBD1 agrees at 8 bases. From germline, CDR1 is KGHSH and CDR2 LQKENI. The CDR3 extends over 15 amino acids. V gave up 3 bases and J gave up 4 bases; unmatched junction bases: 7. The CDR3 reads CASSPNLDRGYGYTF. The DNA for the CDR3 is TGTGCCAGCTCACCCAACCTTGACAGGGGCTATGGCTACACCTTC.

The rearrangement uses TRBV4-3 and TRBJ2-1; TRBD1 matches 7 bases. Unmatched junction bases numbered 7, after V lost 3 bases and J lost 5 bases. The CDR3 contains 15 residues. In germline, CDR1 is LGHNA, CDR2 YSLEER. The CDR3 DNA is TGCGCCAGCAGCCACGCGGACAGGCAGGACAATGAGCAGTTCTTC. This sequence encodes CASSHADRQDNEQFF.

This clonotype appeared many times. V gene TRBV2 combines with J gene TRBJ2-5, with D tentatively TRBD2 (5 bases). The CDR3 totals 12 residues. Looked up from germline, CDR1 is SNHLY and CDR2 is FYNNEI. The ends were cut back, 5 bases at V and 5 bases at J, with 9 bases in the middle. The CDR3 region is CASSRSGETQYF. The CDR3 bases are TGTGCCAGCAGTCGCTCGGGGGAGACCCAGTACTTC.

V is TRBV7-2 and J is TRBJ2-1, with D unclear. Trimming left V 3 bases short and J 5 bases short, with 14 bases between. This CDR3 comprises 15 residues. Germline V gives CDR1 SGHTA, CDR2 FQGNSA. This chain's CDR3 is CASSLGSPRNNEQFF. In DNA, the CDR3 is TGTGCCAGCAGCTTGGGTAGCCCGCGAAACAATGAGCAGTTCTTC.

The chain is built from TRBV20-1 and TRBJ2-4; possible D gene TRBD2, 7 bases. The V and J ends lost 3 bases and 1 base respectively, with 16 bases between them. The CDR3 has 16 residues. Germline assignment: CDR1 DFQATT and CDR2 SNEGSKA (reference sequence). This CDR3 is CSARPGGGAAKNIQYF. For the CDR3, the DNA is TGCAGTGCTAGGCCAGGAGGGGGGGCGGCCAAAAACATTCAGTACTTC.

This clonotype was seen repeatedly, ten times or more. The rearrangement uses TRBV20-1 and TRBJ2-1; no firm D call. This CDR3 region has 15 residues. Deletions cut 1 base from V and 3 bases from J, with 13 bases between. The germline V gene encodes CDR1 DFQATT and CDR2 SNEGSKA (reference sequence). CDR3 in amino acids: CSARAVGWDYNEQFF. CDR3 DNA sequence: TGCAGTGCTAGAGCGGTCGGCTGGGACTACAATGAGCAGTTCTTC.

This clonotype has only a few counts. The gene calls are TRBV4-1 and TRBJ2-7; 7 bases are shared with TRBD2. The V and J ends lost 1 base and 2 bases, in that order; junction bases with no gene match: 5. Germline values: CDR1 MGHRA, CDR2 YSYEKL. There are 15 residues in the CDR3. CDR3 nucleotide sequence: TGCGCCAGCAGCCAAGGGCGGGGGTCGGCCTACGAGCAGTACTTC. It is translated as CASSQGRGSAYEQYF.

The rearrangement joins TRBV27 to TRBJ2-5; D may be TRBD1 (6 bases). Germline CDR1 reads MNHEY; CDR2 reads SMNVEV (reference sequence). This CDR3 spans 14 amino acids. The V end lost 5 bases, the J end lost 5 bases, and 15 bases lay between the germline ends. CDR3 sequence reads: CASSRGQHGETQYF. The CDR3 bases are TGTGCCAGCAGTCGCGGACAGCATGGGGAGACCCAGTACTTC.

This clonotype was counted between two and nine times. J is TRBJ2-1 and V is TRBV9; 8 bases are shared with TRBD2. V was pared by 2 bases and J by 3 bases, with 4 bases of the junction left unmatched. The length of the CDR3 is 15 residues. From germline, CDR1 is SGDLS and CDR2 YYNGEE. CDR3 DNA sequence: TGTGCCAGCAGCGTTGAACTAGCGGACTACAATGAGCAGTTCTTC. As protein: CASSVELADYNEQFF.